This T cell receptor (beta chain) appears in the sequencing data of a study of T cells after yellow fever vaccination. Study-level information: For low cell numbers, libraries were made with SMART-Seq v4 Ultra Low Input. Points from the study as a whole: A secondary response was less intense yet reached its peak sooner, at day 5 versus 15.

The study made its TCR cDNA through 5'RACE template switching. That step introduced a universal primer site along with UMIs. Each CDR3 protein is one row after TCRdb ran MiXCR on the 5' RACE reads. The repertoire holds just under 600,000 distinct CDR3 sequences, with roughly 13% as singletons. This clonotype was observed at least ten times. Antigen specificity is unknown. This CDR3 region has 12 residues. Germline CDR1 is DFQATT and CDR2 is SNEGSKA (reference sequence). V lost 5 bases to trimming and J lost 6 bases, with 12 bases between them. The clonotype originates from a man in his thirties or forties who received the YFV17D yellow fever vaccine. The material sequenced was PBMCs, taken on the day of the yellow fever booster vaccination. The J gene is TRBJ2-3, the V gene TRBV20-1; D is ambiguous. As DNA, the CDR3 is TGCAGTGCTCGCCGATTCGGGGATACGCAGTATTTT. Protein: CSARRFGDTQYF.